Included here is one T cell receptor beta chain sequence, with context. Its cognate antigen is unknown. Within the sample, other DNA sequences also encode this same CDR3. The PCR was carried out with 60 Vbeta primers and 13 Jbeta primers. Assay used: immunoSEQ multiplex PCR; TCRdb lists only in-frame clones, some missing. The table has 150,000 or so clones, around 79% seen once; the top ten hold about 0.91%. The sample originates from a study of cytomegalovirus exposure and HLA in healthy donors. Study results and caveats: The study put around 180 TCR beta chains on its list as cytomegalovirus-associated. Among the CMV-associated chains, a few were confirmed in vitro as specific for CMV antigens. Most CMV-associated TCR beta chains were later found to appear HLA-restricted.

Deletions cut 0 bases from V and 1 base from J, with 9 bases between. This CDR3 has 15 amino acids. Germline CDR1 LGHNA, CDR2 YNFKEQ. This clonotype originated in a woman aged 50 to 60 in good health and CMV-seropositive. The sample taken for sequencing was PBMCs. The rearrangement links TRBV4-2 to TRBJ2-5; D possibly corresponds to TRBD2 (6 bases). The CDR3, as DNA: TGTGCCAGCAGCCAAGATCGGAGGGTCCAAGAGACCCAGTACTTC. Translated: CASSQDRRVQETQYF.